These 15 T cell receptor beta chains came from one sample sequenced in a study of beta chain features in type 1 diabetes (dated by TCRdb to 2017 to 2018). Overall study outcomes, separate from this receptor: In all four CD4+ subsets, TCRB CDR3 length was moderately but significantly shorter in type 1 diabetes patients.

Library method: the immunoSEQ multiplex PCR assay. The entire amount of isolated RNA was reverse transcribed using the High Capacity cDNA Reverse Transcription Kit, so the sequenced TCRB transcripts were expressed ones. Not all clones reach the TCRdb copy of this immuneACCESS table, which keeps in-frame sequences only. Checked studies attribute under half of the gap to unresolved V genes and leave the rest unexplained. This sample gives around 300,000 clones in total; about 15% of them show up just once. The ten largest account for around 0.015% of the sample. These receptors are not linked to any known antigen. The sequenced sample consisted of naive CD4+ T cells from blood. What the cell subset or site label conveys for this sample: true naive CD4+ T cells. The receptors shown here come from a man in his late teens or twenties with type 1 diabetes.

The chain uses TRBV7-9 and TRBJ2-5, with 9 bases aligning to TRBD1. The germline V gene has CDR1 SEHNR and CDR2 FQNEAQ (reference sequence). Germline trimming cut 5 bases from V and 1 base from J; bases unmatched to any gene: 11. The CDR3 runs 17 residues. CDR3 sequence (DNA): TGTGCCAGCAGCCCTCCGGGACAGGGAGGGGGCCAAGAGACCCAGTACTTC. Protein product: CASSPPGQGGGQETQYF.

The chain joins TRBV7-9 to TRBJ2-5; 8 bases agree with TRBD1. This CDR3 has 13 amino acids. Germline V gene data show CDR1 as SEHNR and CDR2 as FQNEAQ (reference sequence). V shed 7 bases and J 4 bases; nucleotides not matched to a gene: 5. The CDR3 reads CASTTGVVETQYF. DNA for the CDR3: TGTGCCAGCACGACAGGGGTGGTAGAGACCCAGTACTTC. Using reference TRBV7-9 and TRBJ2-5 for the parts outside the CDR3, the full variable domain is DTGVSQNPRHKITKRGQNVTFRCDPISEHNRLYWYRQTLGQGPEFLTYFQNEAQLEKSRLLSDRFSAERPKGSFSTLEIQRTEQGDSAMYLCASTTGVVETQYFGPGTRLLVL.

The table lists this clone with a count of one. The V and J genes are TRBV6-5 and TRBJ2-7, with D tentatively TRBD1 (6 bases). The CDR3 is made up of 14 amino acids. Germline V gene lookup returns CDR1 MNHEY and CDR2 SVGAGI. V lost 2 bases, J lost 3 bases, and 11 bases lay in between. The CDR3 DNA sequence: TGTGCCAGCAGTTACCAGGGCAGGGGCTACGAGCAGTACTTC. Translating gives CASSYQGRGYEQYF.

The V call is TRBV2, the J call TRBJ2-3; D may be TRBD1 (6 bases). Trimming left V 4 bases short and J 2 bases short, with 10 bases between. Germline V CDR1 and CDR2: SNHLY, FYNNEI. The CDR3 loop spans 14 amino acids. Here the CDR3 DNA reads TGTGCCAGCAGTGGACAGGTCTACACAGATACGCAGTATTTT. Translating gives CASSGQVYTDTQYF.

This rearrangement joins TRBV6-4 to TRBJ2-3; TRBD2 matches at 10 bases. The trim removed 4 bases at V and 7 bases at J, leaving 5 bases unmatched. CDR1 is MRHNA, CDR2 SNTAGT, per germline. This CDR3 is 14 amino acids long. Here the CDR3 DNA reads TGTGCCAGCAGTGCCCTAGCGGGAGTGAATACGCAGTATTTT. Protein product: CASSALAGVNTQYF.

The CDR3 DNA sequence: TGTGCCAGCAGCAGAAACACCGGCACAGATACGCAGTATTTT. It specifies CASSRNTGTDTQYF. This rearrangement joins TRBV7-2 to TRBJ2-3, with D unresolved. Germline-derived CDR1 and CDR2 are SGHTA and FQGNSA. The CDR3 is 14 amino acids. The V gene lost 5 bases and the J gene lost 1 base, with 10 bases spanning the gap. The full variable domain, completed using reference TRBV7-2 and TRBJ2-3, is GAGVSQSPSNKVTEKGKDVELRCDPISGHTALYWYRQSLGQGLEFLIYFQGNSAPDKSGLPSDRFSAERTGGSVSTLTIQRTQQEDSAVYLCASSRNTGTDTQYFGPGTRLTVL.

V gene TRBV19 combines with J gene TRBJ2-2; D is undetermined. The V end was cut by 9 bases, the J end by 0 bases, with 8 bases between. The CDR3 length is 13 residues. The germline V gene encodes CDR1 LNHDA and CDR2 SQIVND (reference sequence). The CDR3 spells CASSPANTGELFF. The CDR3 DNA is TGTGCCAGCTCCCCCGCGAACACCGGGGAGCTGTTTTTT.

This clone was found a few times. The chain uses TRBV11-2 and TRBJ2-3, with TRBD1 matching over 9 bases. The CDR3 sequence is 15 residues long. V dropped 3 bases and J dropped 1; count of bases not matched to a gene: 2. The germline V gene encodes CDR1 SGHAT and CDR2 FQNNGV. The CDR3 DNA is TGTGCCAGCAGCTTCTGGACAGGGGGCACAGATACGCAGTATTTT. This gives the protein CASSFWTGGTDTQYF.

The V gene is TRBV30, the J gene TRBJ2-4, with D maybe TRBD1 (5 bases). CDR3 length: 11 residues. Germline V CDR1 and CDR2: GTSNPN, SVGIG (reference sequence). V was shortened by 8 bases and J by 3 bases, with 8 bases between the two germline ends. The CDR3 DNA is TGTGCCAGGGGTTTCAAAAACATTCAGTACTTC. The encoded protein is CARGFKNIQYF.

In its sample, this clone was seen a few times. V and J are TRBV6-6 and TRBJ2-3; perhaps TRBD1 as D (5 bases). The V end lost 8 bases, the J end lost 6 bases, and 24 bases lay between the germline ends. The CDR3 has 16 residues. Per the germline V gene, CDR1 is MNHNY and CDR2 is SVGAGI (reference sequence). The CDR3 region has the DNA TGTGCCAGCGACCCCATCGGCAGGGCTCTAATGGATACGCAGTATTTT. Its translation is CASDPIGRALMDTQYF.

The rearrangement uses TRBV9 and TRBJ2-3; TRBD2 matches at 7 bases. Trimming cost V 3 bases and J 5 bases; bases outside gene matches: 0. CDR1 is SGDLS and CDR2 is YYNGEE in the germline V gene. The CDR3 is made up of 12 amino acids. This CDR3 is CASSAGGDTQYF. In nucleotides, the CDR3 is TGTGCCAGCAGCGCGGGGGGAGATACGCAGTATTTT. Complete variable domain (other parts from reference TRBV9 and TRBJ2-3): DSGVTQTPKHLITATGQRVTLRCSPRSGDLSVYWYQQSLDQGLQFLIQYYNGEERAKGNILERFSAQQFPDLHSELNLSSLELGDSALYFCASSAGGDTQYFGPGTRLTVL.

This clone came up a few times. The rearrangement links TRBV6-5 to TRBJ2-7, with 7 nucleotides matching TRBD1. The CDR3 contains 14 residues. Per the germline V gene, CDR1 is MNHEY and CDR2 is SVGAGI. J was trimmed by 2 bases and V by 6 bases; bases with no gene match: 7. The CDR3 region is CASRKGQSAYEQYF. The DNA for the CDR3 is TGTGCCAGCAGGAAGGGACAGAGTGCCTACGAGCAGTACTTC.

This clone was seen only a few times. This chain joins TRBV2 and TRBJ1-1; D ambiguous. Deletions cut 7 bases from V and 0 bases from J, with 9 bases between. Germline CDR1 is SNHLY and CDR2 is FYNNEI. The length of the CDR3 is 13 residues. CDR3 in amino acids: CASNGEMNTEAFF. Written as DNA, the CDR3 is TGTGCCAGCAACGGGGAGATGAACACTGAAGCTTTCTTT.

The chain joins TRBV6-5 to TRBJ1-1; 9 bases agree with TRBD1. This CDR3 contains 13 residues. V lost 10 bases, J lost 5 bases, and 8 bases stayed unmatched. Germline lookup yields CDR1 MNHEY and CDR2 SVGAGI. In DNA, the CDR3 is TGTGCCACAAGGACAGGGGCGGAAACTGAAGCTTTCTTT. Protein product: CATRTGAETEAFF.

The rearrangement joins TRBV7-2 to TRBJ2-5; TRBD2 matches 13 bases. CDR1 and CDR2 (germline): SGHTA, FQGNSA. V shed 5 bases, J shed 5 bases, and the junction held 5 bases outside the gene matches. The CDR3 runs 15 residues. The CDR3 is CASSGTSGIRETQYF. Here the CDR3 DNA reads TGTGCCAGCAGCGGGACTAGCGGGATCAGGGAGACCCAGTACTTC.